This T cell receptor (beta chain) stems from a study of post-analysis software for immune sequencing data. Study-wide background: Disease trajectories encompassed relapsing-remitting, secondary progressive and progressive-relapsing multiple sclerosis.

Whole-study findings and limits: A handful of TRBV segments were more frequent in patients than controls; TRBV5-6, TRBV5-1 and TRBV20-1 belonged to this group. Relative to controls, patients with multiple sclerosis showed significantly lower normalized Chao1 diversity.

Built from TCR beta cDNA, the libraries had unique molecular identifiers in them. Some 500,000 cDNA molecules were obtained from roughly 1 to 10 million T cells. TCRdb used MiXCR to reprocess the PCR reads, holding one entry per CDR3 protein. The table includes about 820,000 distinct CDR3 sequences, roughly 50% detected once. Comments on this clonotype: Antigen specificity is unknown.

The CDR3 spans 17 residues. Germline CDR1 reads SGHDN; CDR2 reads FVKESK. With V trimmed by 0 bases and J by 7 bases, 12 bases remained unmatched. The specimen sequenced was blood. The chain employs TRBV14 and TRBJ2-7; 10 bases match TRBD2. This TCR was recovered from a girl aged 5-17 years with multiple sclerosis. The CDR3 spells CASSQDRTSGPSGEQYF. The CDR3 bases are TGTGCCAGCAGCCAAGATCGGACTAGCGGACCCTCGGGGGAGCAGTACTTC.